These T cell receptor beta chains were read from a single sample in a study of cytomegalovirus exposure and HLA in healthy donors. Only in-frame clones appear in the TCRdb table, and some are missing; sequencing was by immunoSEQ multiplex PCR. The sample lists about 150,000 clones, over 65% occurring once. Sequences were obtained from PBMCs. Receptor source: a man aged 40-49 years in good health and CMV-seropositive. The CDR3 runs from the conserved cysteine through the conserved F or W. The D gene is left open where the match is weak. The size of a clone is reported for some rows only, either as once, few or many, or as a class for expanded clones.

D	V	size	J	DNA	CDR3
TRBD2	TRBV28	NA	TRBJ2-1	TGTGCCAGCAGTACCGGGACTAGCGGGAGGGGTGAGCAGTTCTTC	CASSTGTSGRGEQFF
TRBD2	TRBV7-8	NA	TRBJ2-5	TGTGCCAGCAGCACCCGACTAGCGGGCTGGAGGGAGACCCAGTACTTC	CASSTRLAGWRETQYF
NA	TRBV5-4	NA	TRBJ1-3	TGTGCCAGCAGCCGTACAGGGCCGAGCTCTGGAAACACCATATATTTT	CASSRTGPSSGNTIYF
TRBD1	TRBV28	NA	TRBJ2-7	TGTGCCAGCAGGACAGGGATCGGCTACTACTACGAGCAGTACTTC	CASRTGIGYYYEQYF
NA	TRBV21-1	many	TRBJ2-1	TGTGCCAGCAGCAAAGGGACAGGGGGCAATGAGCAGTTCTTC	CASSKGTGGNEQFF
NA	TRBV6-5	NA	TRBJ1-1	TGTGCCAGCAGTCTAGGGGCGAACACTGAAGCTTTCTTT	CASSLGANTEAFF
NA	TRBV6-5	NA	TRBJ2-5	TGTGCCAGCAGTTACTCTTCTGAGGGGACCCAGTACTTC	CASSYSSEGTQYF
NA	TRBV19	NA	TRBJ1-4	TGTGCCAGTAGTGCGACACGGTTGGGAAAACTGTTTTTT	CASSATRLGKLFF
TRBD1	TRBV5-1	NA	TRBJ2-2	TGCGCCAGCTCGGGACAGGGGTTTACCGGGGAGCTGTTTTTT	CASSGQGFTGELFF
NA	TRBV5-1	NA	TRBJ2-2	TGCGCCAGCAGTATCCGGGAGCCGAACACCGGGGAGCTGTTTTTT	CASSIREPNTGELFF
TRBD1	TRBV28	few	TRBJ1-3	TGTGCCAGCAGTTTATACGGACAGGGGGCAGTTGGAAACACCATATATTTT	CASSLYGQGAVGNTIYF
NA	TRBV29-1	NA	TRBJ2-5	TGCAGCGCAGGAATCGAGACCCAGTACTTC	CSAGIETQYF
NA	TRBV28	NA	TRBJ2-2	TGTGCCAGCAAGACTGCTCAGGGCGGGGAGCTGTTTTTT	CASKTAQGGELFF
NA	TRBV11-2	NA	TRBJ1-4	TGTGCCAGCAGCTACGGGCGGGGCCGCGAAAAACTGTTTTTT	CASSYGRGREKLFF
TRBD2	TRBV5-1	NA	TRBJ2-1	TGCGCCAGCAGCTTGGGGGGGGGTAGGAAAAGAAAAGAAGCTTACAATGAGCAGTTCTTC	CASSLGGGRKRKEAYNEQFF
TRBD1	TRBV4-3	NA	TRBJ2-7	TGCGCCAGCAGCCAAAATCCGGAGCAGGGACAGGAAAGAAACGAGCAGTACTTC	CASSQNPEQGQERNEQYF
TRBD2	TRBV19	NA	TRBJ2-1	TGTGCCAGTAGTACGGGACTAGCGGGAGACAATGAGCAGTTCTTC	CASSTGLAGDNEQFF
NA	TRBV7-9	NA	TRBJ1-4	TGTGCCAGCAGCTTAGTTCCTTGGAGGGGAAATGAAAAACTGTTTTTT	CASSLVPWRGNEKLFF
TRBD1	TRBV18	NA	TRBJ2-1	TGTGCCAGCTCACCCGGGACAGGGGGCGCCCATGAGCAGTTCTTC	CASSPGTGGAHEQFF
NA	TRBV28	NA	TRBJ2-5	TGTGCCAGCAGCCCTAACAGGGTTCGCCAGTACTTC	CASSPNRVRQYF
TRBD1	TRBV4-3	NA	TRBJ1-5	TGCGCCAGCAGCCAAGCCTTCCGGGACAGGGGGAATCAGCCCCAGCATTTT	CASSQAFRDRGNQPQHF
TRBD2	TRBV19	NA	TRBJ2-5	TGTGCCAGTAGTATTGCGGGAGGGCCTCGAGAGACCCAGTACTTC	CASSIAGGPRETQYF
TRBD2	TRBV7-9	NA	TRBJ2-1	TGTTCCAGCAGTAGAGCGGGAGCACAACGGAATGAGCAGTTCTTC	CSSSRAGAQRNEQFF
TRBD1	TRBV30	once	TRBJ1-5	TGTGCCTGGAGTAAACAGGGGGATCAGCCCCAGCATTTT	CAWSKQGDQPQHF
NA	TRBV6-1	NA	TRBJ1-4	TGTGCCACTTCGGGGGGGGCGGATGAAAAACTGTTTTTT	CATSGGADEKLFF
NA	TRBV19	NA	TRBJ1-1	TGTGCCAGTAGTAGTTGGAGCACTGAAGCTTTCTTT	CASSSWSTEAFF
TRBD1	TRBV19	NA	TRBJ2-5	TGTGCCAGTAGCCTCGACAGGGCTCGGGAGACCCAGTACTTC	CASSLDRARETQYF
NA	TRBV6-1	NA	TRBJ2-5	TGTGCCAGCAGTGGTCACCGGGAGACCCAGTACTTC	CASSGHRETQYF
TRBD1	TRBV5-1	NA	TRBJ2-6	TGCGCCAGCAGCTGGACAGGGGGCGCGGGCTCTGGGGCCAACGGCCTGACTTTC	CASSWTGGAGSGANGLTF
NA	TRBV7-9	NA	TRBJ2-7	TGTGCCAGCAGCTTAGCGGCCTCCTACGAGCAGTACTTC	CASSLAASYEQYF
TRBD1	TRBV4-2	NA	TRBJ1-2	TGTGCCAGCAGCCAAGTCGGGACAGGCGTCTATGGCTACACCTTC	CASSQVGTGVYGYTF
NA	TRBV28	few	TRBJ1-4	TGTGCCAGCAGTTTGTTGGGGGGACCAGGAAAACTGTTTTTT	CASSLLGGPGKLFF
TRBD1	TRBV29-1	NA	TRBJ1-2	TGCAGCGTTGAAGATTGGAGGGGGCAATTCGGTGGCTACACCTTC	CSVEDWRGQFGGYTF
NA	TRBV7-8	NA	TRBJ1-1	TGTGCCAGCAGCAAATCTCAAGCGAACACTGAAGCTTTCTTT	CASSKSQANTEAFF
NA	TRBV29-1	NA	TRBJ1-6	TGCAGCGTTGCCACAGGGTTTAATTCACCCCTCCACTTT	CSVATGFNSPLHF